This T cell receptor beta chain emerged from a study of OX40 agonist ivuxolimab in advanced cancers. Study at large: An agonistic human IgG2 monoclonal antibody against OX40 (CD134) was given. Two patients with cutaneous melanoma and one with hepatocellular carcinoma, three in total, showed partial responses. A diagnosis of hepatocellular carcinoma, melanoma, renal cell or head and neck cancer was present in dose-escalation patients.

Of note for this clone: Its antigen is not known.

This CDR3 region has 16 residues. CDR1 and CDR2 from the germline V gene are SNHLY and FYNNEI. V lost 7 bases, J lost 3 bases, and 19 bases lay in between. General observations from the study: Circulating CD4+ and CD8+ T cells showed clonal expansion by week 6 at 0.1 to 3.0 mg/kg.

The data were produced by immunoSEQ multiplex PCR, yet TCRdb's version contains in-frame clones alone and is incomplete. The sample yields approximately 89,000 clones, 70% to 90% seen once. V and J are TRBV2 and TRBJ1-5; possible D gene TRBD1, 6 bases. Sequenced material: CD4+ or CD8+ T cells sorted from blood, taken in a trial of the OX40 agonist ivuxolimab. The source of this sequence is an adult with an advanced solid tumor such as melanoma, head and neck, liver or kidney cancer. The CDR3: CASNNPTGHLNQPQHF. DNA of the CDR3: TGTGCCAGCAATAACCCCACGGGACACCTCAATCAGCCCCAGCATTTT. Full variable domain (missing parts from reference TRBV2 and TRBJ1-5): EPEVTQTPSHQVTQMGQEVILRCVPISNHLYFYWYRQILGQKVEFLVSFYNNEISEKSEIFDDQFSVERPDGSNFTLKIRSTKLEDSAMYFCASNNPTGHLNQPQHFGDGTRLSIL.